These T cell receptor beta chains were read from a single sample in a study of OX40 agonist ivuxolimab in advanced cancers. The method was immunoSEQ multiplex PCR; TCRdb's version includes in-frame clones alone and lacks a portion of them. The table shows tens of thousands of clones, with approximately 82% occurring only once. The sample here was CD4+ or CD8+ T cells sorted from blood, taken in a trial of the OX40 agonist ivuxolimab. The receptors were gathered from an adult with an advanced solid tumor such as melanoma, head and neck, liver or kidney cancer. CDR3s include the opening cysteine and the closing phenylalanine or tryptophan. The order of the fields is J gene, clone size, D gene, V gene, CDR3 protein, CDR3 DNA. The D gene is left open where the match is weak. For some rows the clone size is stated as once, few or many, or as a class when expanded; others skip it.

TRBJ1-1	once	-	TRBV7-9	CASSLSAPPLGMNTEAFF	TGTGCCAGCAGCTTATCAGCCCCCCCTCTTGGGATGAACACTGAAGCTTTCTTT
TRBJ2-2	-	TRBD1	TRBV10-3	CAISESVDRANTGELFF	TGTGCCATCAGTGAGTCGGTGGACAGGGCGAACACCGGGGAGCTGTTTTTT
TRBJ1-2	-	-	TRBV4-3	CASIAGPPNYGYTF	TGCGCCAGCATCGCTGGGCCCCCTAACTATGGCTACACCTTC
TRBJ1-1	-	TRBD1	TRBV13	CASSSPTGGTEAFF	TGTGCCAGCAGCTCCCCGACAGGGGGCACTGAAGCTTTCTTT
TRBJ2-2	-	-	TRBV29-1	CSTSGAGAGGELFF	TGCAGCACCTCCGGGGCAGGGGCCGGCGGGGAGCTGTTTTTT
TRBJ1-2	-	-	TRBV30	CAWSEQGNYGYTF	TGTGCCTGGAGTGAACAGGGTAACTATGGCTACACCTTC
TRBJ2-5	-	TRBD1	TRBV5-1	CASRGTGGQETQYF	TGCGCCAGTAGGGGGACAGGGGGACAAGAGACCCAGTACTTC
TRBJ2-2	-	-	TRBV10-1	CASSDRQGPFTGELFF	TGCGCCAGCAGTGATCGTCAGGGACCCTTCACCGGGGAGCTGTTTTTT
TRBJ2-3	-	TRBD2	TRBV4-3	CASSQAPSGLASTDTQYF	TGCGCCAGCAGCCAAGCCCCGAGCGGACTAGCGAGCACAGATACGCAGTATTTT
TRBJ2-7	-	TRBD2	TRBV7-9	CASSLEGLLYEQYF	TGTGCCAGCAGCTTAGAGGGACTACTTTACGAGCAGTACTTC
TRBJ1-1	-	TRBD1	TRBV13	CASSYRQGAVNTEAFF	TGTGCCAGCAGCTACCGACAGGGGGCTGTGAACACTGAAGCTTTCTTT
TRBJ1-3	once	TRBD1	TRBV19	CASSTQGEPGNTIYF	TGTGCCAGTAGTACCCAGGGGGAACCTGGAAACACCATATATTTT
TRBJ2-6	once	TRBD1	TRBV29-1	CSVDAPDRVGANVLTF	TGCAGCGTTGATGCTCCCGACAGGGTGGGGGCCAACGTCCTGACTTTC
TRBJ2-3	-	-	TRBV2	CASSEGFGNVDTQYF	TGTGCCAGCAGTGAAGGGTTCGGTAACGTAGATACGCAGTATTTT
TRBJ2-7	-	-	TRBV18	CASSPLPGVSSYEQYF	TGTGCCAGCTCACCACTCCCCGGGGTGAGCTCCTACGAGCAGTACTTC
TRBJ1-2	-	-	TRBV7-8	CASSLATDGLGGYTF	TGTGCCAGCAGCTTAGCTACGGATGGGCTGGGAGGCTACACCTTC
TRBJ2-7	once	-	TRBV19	CASSIARGAYEQYF	TGTGCCAGTAGTATAGCGAGGGGTGCCTACGAGCAGTACTTC
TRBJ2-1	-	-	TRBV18	CASSPQASYNEQFF	TGTGCCAGCTCACCGCAGGCATCCTACAATGAGCAGTTCTTC
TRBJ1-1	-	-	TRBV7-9	CASSLDGLETEAFF	TGTGCCAGCAGCTTAGATGGTTTAGAAACTGAAGCTTTCTTT
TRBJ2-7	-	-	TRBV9	CASTLLGREVYEQYF	TGTGCCAGCACCCTGCTGGGACGGGAAGTCTACGAGCAGTACTTC
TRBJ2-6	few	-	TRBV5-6	CASSLTGISGANVLTF	TGTGCCAGCAGCTTGACGGGAATCTCTGGGGCCAACGTCCTGACTTTC
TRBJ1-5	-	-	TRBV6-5	CASRDHPGNQPQHF	TGTGCCAGCAGGGACCACCCGGGCAATCAGCCCCAGCATTTT
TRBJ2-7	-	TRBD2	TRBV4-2	CASSHSSGTISYEQYF	TGTGCCAGCAGCCATTCCTCCGGGACTATCTCCTACGAGCAGTACTTC
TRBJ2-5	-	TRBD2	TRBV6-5	CASSYLLAGRETQYF	TGTGCCAGCAGTTACTTACTAGCGGGAAGAGAGACCCAGTACTTC
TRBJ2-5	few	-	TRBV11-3	CASSLGRSQETQYF	TGTGCCAGCAGCTTAGGCAGATCCCAAGAGACCCAGTACTTC
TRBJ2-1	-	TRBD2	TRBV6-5	CASSQPSGRVGEQFF	TGTGCCAGCAGCCAACCTAGCGGGAGGGTTGGTGAGCAGTTCTTC
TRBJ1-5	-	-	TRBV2	CASSESRGRRGQPQHF	TGTGCCAGCAGTGAGTCGAGAGGCAGGAGAGGTCAGCCCCAGCATTTT
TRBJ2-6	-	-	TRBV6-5	CASLSGANVLTF	TGTGCCAGTCTCTCTGGGGCCAACGTCCTGACTTTC
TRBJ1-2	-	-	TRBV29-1	CSVGLRDGYTF	TGCAGCGTTGGACTCAGGGATGGCTACACCTTC
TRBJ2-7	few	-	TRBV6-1	CASSATYSLRWSYEQYF	TGTGCCAGCAGTGCTACCTACTCGCTCAGGTGGTCCTACGAGCAGTACTTC
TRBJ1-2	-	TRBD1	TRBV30	CAWSLKGTDGYTF	TGTGCCTGGAGCCTAAAGGGGACAGACGGCTACACCTTC
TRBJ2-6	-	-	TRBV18	CASSPRRGSTGANVLTF	TGTGCCAGCTCACCACGGCGGGGTTCTACTGGGGCCAACGTCCTGACTTTC
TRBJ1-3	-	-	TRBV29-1	CSVEDRDAGNTIYF	TGCAGCGTTGAAGATCGGGACGCTGGGAACACCATATATTTT
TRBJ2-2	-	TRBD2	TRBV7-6	CASVETSGMGTGELFF	TGTGCCAGCGTGGAGACTAGCGGGATGGGGACCGGGGAGCTGTTTTTT
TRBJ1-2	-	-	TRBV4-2	CASSPSLWADYGYTF	TGTGCCAGCAGCCCATCCCTCTGGGCAGACTATGGCTACACCTTC
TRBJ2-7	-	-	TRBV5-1	CASSSTILDTYEQYF	TGCGCCAGCAGCTCAACCATCTTAGATACCTACGAGCAGTACTTC
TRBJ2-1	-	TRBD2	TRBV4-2	CASSQDMGVAGRNEQFF	TGTGCCAGCAGCCAAGATATGGGGGTAGCGGGTCGGAATGAGCAGTTCTTC
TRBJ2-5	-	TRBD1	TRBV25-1	CASGGTGGETQYF	TGTGCCAGCGGGGGGACAGGGGGAGAGACCCAGTACTTC